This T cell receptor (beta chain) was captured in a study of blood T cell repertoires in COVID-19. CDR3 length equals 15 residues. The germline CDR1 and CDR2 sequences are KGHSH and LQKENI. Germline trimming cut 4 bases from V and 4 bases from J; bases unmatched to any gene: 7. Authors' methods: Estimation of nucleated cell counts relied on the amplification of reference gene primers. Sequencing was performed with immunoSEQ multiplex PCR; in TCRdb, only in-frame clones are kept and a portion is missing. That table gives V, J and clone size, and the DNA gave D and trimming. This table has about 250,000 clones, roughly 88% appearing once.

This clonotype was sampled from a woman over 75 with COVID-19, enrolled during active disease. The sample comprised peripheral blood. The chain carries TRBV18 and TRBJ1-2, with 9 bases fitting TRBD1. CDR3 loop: CASSQNRGHPYGYTF. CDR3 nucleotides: TGTGCCAGCTCACAAAACAGGGGGCACCCCTATGGCTACACCTTC.